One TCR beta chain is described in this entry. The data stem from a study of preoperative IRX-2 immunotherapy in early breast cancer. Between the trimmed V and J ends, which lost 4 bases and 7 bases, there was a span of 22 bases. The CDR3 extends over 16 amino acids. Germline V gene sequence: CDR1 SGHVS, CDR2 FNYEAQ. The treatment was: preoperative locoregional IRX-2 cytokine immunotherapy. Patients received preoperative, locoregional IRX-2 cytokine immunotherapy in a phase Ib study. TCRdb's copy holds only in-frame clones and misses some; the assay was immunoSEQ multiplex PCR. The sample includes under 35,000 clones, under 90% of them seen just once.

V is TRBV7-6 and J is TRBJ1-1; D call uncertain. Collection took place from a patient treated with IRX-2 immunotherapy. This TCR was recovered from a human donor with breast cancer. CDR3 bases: TGTGCCAGCAGCTCACAGTTTTCCTGGCGGCGTTTTGAAGCTTTCTTT. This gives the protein CASSSQFSWRRFEAFF.